Each of the 25 T cell receptor beta chains below was sequenced from the same sample in a study of technical replicates of blood from a handful of donors. Generated by immunoSEQ multiplex PCR, the TCRdb table keeps only in-frame clones and is missing some. The repertoire has approximately 17,000 clones, around nine tenths of them found once; the top ten carry approximately 11%. Sequences were obtained from PBMCs. The receptors here all came from a human donor in good health.

This clone was counted a few times. The V gene is TRBV6-1, the J gene TRBJ2-7; D remains ambiguous. Germline CDR1 MNHNS, CDR2 SASEGT. V shed 6 bases and J shed 3 bases, with 3 bases lying between them. The CDR3 runs to 10 residues. DNA of the CDR3: TGTGCCAGCAGCTTCTACGAGCAGTACTTC. Residues: CASSFYEQYF.

This chain uses TRBV5-4 with TRBJ2-1; 8 bases match TRBD2. CDR1 and CDR2 from the germline V gene are SGHNT and YYREEE (reference sequence). With V trimmed by 1 base and J by 7 bases, 13 bases remained unmatched. The CDR3 spans 17 residues. The DNA of the CDR3 is TGTGCCAGCAGCTTGAATGTAGGGACTAGATTGATGAATGAGCAGTTCTTC. Encoded protein: CASSLNVGTRLMNEQFF.

The J gene is TRBJ1-5, the V gene TRBV4-1; D possibly corresponds to TRBD1 (6 bases). This CDR3 is built from 15 residues. The germline gives CDR1 MGHRA, CDR2 YSYEKL. V dropped 0 bases and J dropped 7 bases, with 13 bases sitting between them. This CDR3 reads CASSQDGTLKQPQHF. In nucleotides, the CDR3 is TGCGCCAGCAGCCAAGATGGGACACTTAAACAGCCCCAGCATTTT.

The chain recombines TRBV21-1 with TRBJ2-2; TRBD2 was called by the table and not checked on the DNA. TRBV21-1 corresponds to a pseudogene. This CDR3 comprises 18 residues. The CDR3 here is CASRPPVREGRRTGELFF. The DNA for the CDR3 is TGTGCCAGCAGACCCCCGGTGCGGGAGGGCCGTCGGACCGGGGAGCTGTTTTTT.

This clone was observed a handful of times. The rearrangement joins TRBV9 to TRBJ2-7; tentatively, D is TRBD1 (5 bases). Germline V lookup: CDR1 SGDLS, CDR2 YYNGEE. Deletions cut 1 base from V and 9 bases from J, with 11 bases between. The CDR3 runs 12 residues. The CDR3 region is CASSVTTGAQYF. CDR3 sequence (DNA): TGTGCCAGCAGCGTAACTACAGGTGCGCAGTACTTC.

This rearrangement joins TRBV6-6 to TRBJ2-3, with TRBD2 identical over 9 bases. Germline CDR1 is MNHNY and CDR2 is SVGAGI (reference sequence). Trimming removed 6 bases from V and 4 bases from J; junction bases left unmatched: 5. The CDR3 sequence is 14 residues long. CDR3 coding DNA: TGTGCCAGCAGGGTAGCGGGAGCTGCAGATACGCAGTATTTT. As protein: CASRVAGAADTQYF.

There are a few counts of this clone. This rearrangement joins TRBV5-1 to TRBJ1-5; TRBD1 matches 8 bases. This CDR3 spans 15 amino acids. Germline CDR1 and CDR2: SGHRS and YFSETQ. J gave up 7 bases and V 2 bases, and 8 bases lay outside the gene matches. The CDR3 spells CASSFEGQGSQPQHF. CDR3 DNA: TGCGCCAGCAGCTTCGAAGGACAGGGAAGCCAGCCCCAGCATTTT.

This clone was found once. V and J are TRBV18 and TRBJ2-1; 11 nucleotides line up with TRBD2. The CDR3 has 16 amino acids. CDR1 is KGHSH and CDR2 is LQKENI in the germline V gene. Trimming removed 3 bases from V and 4 bases from J; junction bases left unmatched: 5. CDR3 coding DNA: TGTGCCAGCTCACCGATCGGGACTAGCGGATACAATGAGCAGTTCTTC. Its translation: CASSPIGTSGYNEQFF. Full variable domain (rest looked up from reference TRBV18 and TRBJ2-1): NAGVMQNPRHLVRRRGQEARLRCSPMKGHSHVYWYRQLPEEGLKFMVYLQKENIIDESGMPKERFSAEFPKEGPSILRIQQVVRGDSAAYFCASSPIGTSGYNEQFFGPGTRLTVL.

The chain links TRBV7-9 to TRBJ1-4, with 10 bases aligning to TRBD1. Germline lookup yields CDR1 SEHNR and CDR2 FQNEAQ (reference sequence). J lost 6 bases, V lost 1 base, and 5 bases had no gene match. This CDR3 comprises 16 residues. The CDR3 nucleotides are TGTGCCAGCAGCTTAGGACAGGGGGCGAAGGATGAAAAACTGTTTTTT. Translating it yields CASSLGQGAKDEKLFF.

The CDR3 sequence is CASSFGQGGYEKLFF. CDR3 DNA: TGTGCCAGCAGCTTCGGGCAGGGGGGATATGAAAAACTGTTTTTT. V usage is TRBV7-4 and J usage is TRBJ1-4, with 7 bases matching TRBD1. V lost 3 bases, J lost 6 bases, and 7 bases stayed unmatched. The germline CDR1 and CDR2 sequences are SGHVT and SQSDAQ. The CDR3 spans 15 residues.

The sample holds one count of this clone. This chain uses TRBV9 with TRBJ2-7; 8 nucleotides agree with TRBD2. This CDR3 is 14 amino acids long. J gave up 1 base and V 4 bases, and 4 bases lay outside the gene matches. The germline CDR1 and CDR2 sequences are SGDLS and YYNGEE. As DNA, the CDR3 is TGTGCCAGCAGCTCTAGCGGGCAGTCCTACGAGCAGTACTTC. It is translated as CASSSSGQSYEQYF.

The chain links TRBV21-1 to TRBJ2-2; TRBD2, the D gene given by the table, was not confirmed from the DNA. TRBV21-1 constitutes a pseudogene. The CDR3 has 18 amino acids. The CDR3 DNA is TGTGCCAGCAGCAAAGAATCTAGCGGGAGGGAGAACACCGGGGAGCTGTTTTTT. Residues: CASSKESSGRENTGELFF.

The chain employs TRBV6-1 and TRBJ1-3; 7 positions match TRBD1. Germline assignment: CDR1 MNHNS and CDR2 SASEGT. Trimming cost V 7 bases and J 0 bases; bases outside gene matches: 6. The CDR3 spans 15 residues. This chain's CDR3 is CASNRGQHSGNTIYF. CDR3 coding DNA: TGTGCCAGCAACCGGGGACAGCACTCTGGAAACACCATATATTTT.

This clone was detected only a few times. CDR3 sequence reads: CASSPPGQGGQPQHF. The CDR3 nucleotides read TGTGCCAGCTCACCACCGGGACAGGGCGGTCAGCCCCAGCATTTT. The chain couples TRBV18 to TRBJ1-5; TRBD1 agrees at 9 bases. This CDR3 comprises 15 residues. V trimming: 0 bases; J trimming: 6 bases; junction bases outside the gene matches: 3. CDR1 is KGHSH and CDR2 is LQKENI in the germline V gene.

The V and J genes are TRBV6-1 and TRBJ2-3, with 9 nucleotides matching TRBD1. The CDR3 has 15 residues. CDR1 and CDR2 from the germline V gene are MNHNS and SASEGT. The V and J ends lost 4 bases and 9 bases, in that order; junction bases with no gene match: 11. CDR3 sequence (DNA): TGTGCCAGCAGTGGCGGGAGACAGGGGGTTGCCACGCAGTATTTT. Translating it yields CASSGGRQGVATQYF.

The chain is built from TRBV7-9 and TRBJ1-1; 8 positions match TRBD1. The J segment lost 2 bases and the V segment lost 1 base, leaving 3 bases of the junction unmatched. The CDR3 sequence is 15 residues long. Germline V lookup: CDR1 SEHNR, CDR2 FQNEAQ (reference sequence). CDR3 DNA sequence: TGTGCCAGCAGCTTAGTAGGGACAGGCAACACTGAAGCTTTCTTT. Amino acids: CASSLVGTGNTEAFF.

The chain employs TRBV11-2 and TRBJ2-7, with D possibly being TRBD2 (6 bases). Germline CDR1 and CDR2: SGHAT and FQNNGV. The CDR3 loop spans 14 amino acids. With 3 bases removed from V and 3 bases from J, the gap between germline ends came to 12 bases. CDR3 in amino acids: CASSFTGLRYEQYF. DNA of the CDR3: TGTGCCAGCAGCTTTACGGGACTCCGCTACGAGCAGTACTTC.

This clone has a single count. This chain joins TRBV11-2 and TRBJ2-2; 14 bases match TRBD2. The length of the CDR3 is 19 residues. CDR1 and CDR2 (germline): SGHAT, FQNNGV. V trimming: 5 bases; J trimming: 3 bases; junction bases outside the gene matches: 11. CDR3 coding DNA: TGTGCCAGCAGCAAGAGACTAGCGGGAGGGCCTTTCGACACCGGGGAGCTGTTTTTT. This sequence encodes CASSKRLAGGPFDTGELFF.

The chain joins TRBV11-2 to TRBJ2-7; 14 bases line up with TRBD2. The CDR3 loop spans 14 amino acids. Germline-derived CDR1 and CDR2 are SGHAT and FQNNGV. Trimming cost V 5 bases and J 6 bases; bases outside gene matches: 3. In DNA form, the CDR3 reads TGTGCCAGCAGCCGGGGACTAGCGGGAGTCGAGCAGTACTTC. This codes for CASSRGLAGVEQYF.

The sample holds a few counts of this clone. The V gene is TRBV11-2, the J gene TRBJ1-1, with 11 bases matching TRBD1. In germline, CDR1 is SGHAT, CDR2 FQNNGV. The V segment lost 5 bases and the J segment 4 bases; nucleotides outside the gene matches: 3. This CDR3 is 14 amino acids long. The CDR3 bases are TGTGCCAGCAGCGGACAGGGGGCGGGCACTGAAGCTTTCTTT. Residues: CASSGQGAGTEAFF.

This chain connects TRBV27 to TRBJ2-1, with D tentatively TRBD2 (6 bases). The length of the CDR3 is 15 residues. V was trimmed by 2 bases and J by 0 bases, leaving 8 bases between them. From germline, CDR1 is MNHEY and CDR2 SMNVEV (reference sequence). This CDR3 is CASSLGGSSYNEQFF. The CDR3 DNA sequence: TGTGCCAGCAGTTTAGGGGGGAGCTCCTACAATGAGCAGTTCTTC.

The V gene is TRBV5-1, the J gene TRBJ1-2; 9 nucleotides align to TRBD1. CDR3 length equals 14 residues. Trimming took 1 base from V and 7 from J; bases not matched to a gene: 5. Germline V lookup: CDR1 SGHRS, CDR2 YFSETQ. This chain's CDR3 is CASSLMGQGVGYTF. DNA for the CDR3: TGCGCCAGCAGCTTGATGGGACAGGGAGTTGGCTACACCTTC.

This chain connects TRBV6-6 to TRBJ2-7; 9 bases agree with TRBD1. This CDR3 contains 14 residues. The germline gives CDR1 MNHNY, CDR2 SVGAGI (reference sequence). The J segment lost 3 bases and the V segment lost 6 bases, leaving 6 bases of the junction unmatched. This CDR3 is CASSGSGQGYEQYF. DNA for the CDR3: TGTGCCAGCAGCGGATCGGGACAGGGCTACGAGCAGTACTTC.

V and J are TRBV5-6 and TRBJ2-7; D is perhaps TRBD2 (5 bases). Looked up from germline, CDR1 is SGHDT and CDR2 is YYEEEE. Trimming took 0 bases from V and 7 from J, leaving 17 bases between them. The CDR3 has 15 amino acids. The CDR3 loop is CASSLVSGATGEQYF. For the CDR3, the DNA is TGTGCCAGCAGCTTGGTATCCGGTGCGACGGGGGAGCAGTACTTC.

The rearrangement uses TRBV19 and TRBJ1-2, with 8 bases lining up with TRBD1. Germline V gives CDR1 LNHDA, CDR2 SQIVND (reference sequence). This CDR3 comprises 13 residues. V gave up 11 bases and J gave up 4 bases; unmatched junction bases: 9. The CDR3 DNA follows: TGTGCCGTCCAGCCAGGGGGCGGCTATGGCTACACCTTC. Translation gives CAVQPGGGYGYTF. The full variable domain, in which reference TRBV19 and TRBJ1-2 provide the parts outside the CDR3, is DGGITQSPKYLFRKEGQNVTLSCEQNLNHDAMYWYRQDPGQGLRLIYYSQIVNDFQKGDIAEGYSVSREKKESFPLTVTSAQKNPTAFYLCAVQPGGGYGYTFGSGTRLTVV.